The 9 T cell receptor beta chains in this list originate from one sample, sequenced in a study of blood T cells in healthy people across ages. With a J-beta primer mix and a sample-barcoded 5' primer, a second PCR ran about 7 to 12 cycles. One entry per CDR3 protein results from TCRdb running MiXCR on the 5' RACE reads. The sample yields 1.5 million to 2 million distinct CDR3 sequences, 49% seen once. Sequencing was carried out using blood. These receptors were taken from a woman aged 35 to 49 in good health.

This chain joins TRBV25-1 and TRBJ2-3; D unclear. Germline V lookup: CDR1 MGHDK, CDR2 SYGVNS. V dropped 8 bases and J dropped 3 bases, with 18 bases sitting between them. The CDR3 consists of 15 residues. CDR3 sequence (DNA): TGTGCCAGCGCCCCGACGGTTAGAAATACAGATACGCAGTATTTT. This gives the protein CASAPTVRNTDTQYF.

The chain has TRBV4-2 and TRBJ2-1; 9 bases fit TRBD1. The V segment lost 3 bases and the J segment 7 bases; nucleotides outside the gene matches: 10. This CDR3 contains 16 residues. CDR1 is LGHNA and CDR2 is YNFKEQ in the germline V gene. DNA of the CDR3: TGTGCCAGCAGCCAGAGGACAGGGGCGGGAAGGAATGAGCAGTTCTTC. Translation gives CASSQRTGAGRNEQFF.

The chain recombines TRBV4-2 with TRBJ2-7; 10 bases fit TRBD2. The CDR3 spans 17 residues. The germline V gene encodes CDR1 LGHNA and CDR2 YNFKEQ. Losses at the gene ends were 3 bases for V and 7 bases for J; bases not matched to a gene: 15. The CDR3 sequence: CASSHLPSGSSYNEQYF. The CDR3 DNA reads as TGTGCCAGCAGCCACCTTCCTAGCGGGAGCTCCTACAATGAGCAGTACTTC.

V is TRBV6-5 and J is TRBJ1-6; D is undetermined. Deletions cut 6 bases from V and 3 bases from J, with 9 bases between. The CDR3 runs 14 residues. Looked up from germline, CDR1 is MNHEY and CDR2 is SVGAGI. The DNA for the CDR3 is TGTGCCAGCAGCCGAATGGGCTATAATTCACCCCTCCACTTT. It yields the protein CASSRMGYNSPLHF.

The table lists this clonotype with a few counts. V and J are TRBV15 and TRBJ2-7; 8 bases are a match to TRBD2. The closer fit of TRBJ2-4 to the DNA end suggests the J call may be wrong. The CDR3 covers 14 residues. Germline V gene data show CDR1 as LNHNV and CDR2 as YYDKDF (reference sequence). The CDR3 reads CATSSFGGAYIQYF. The CDR3 DNA reads TGTGCCACCAGCTCCTTCGGGGGGGCGTACATTCAGTACTTC.

This clonotype appeared a few times. The chain employs TRBV20-1 and TRBJ2-1; a weak D match, TRBD1 (6 bases). V was trimmed by 0 bases and J by 2 bases, leaving 8 bases between them. The CDR3 extends over 14 amino acids. Germline values: CDR1 DFQATT, CDR2 SNEGSKA (reference sequence). The CDR3 here is CSAREPGAYNEQFF. For the CDR3, the DNA is TGCAGTGCTAGAGAGCCAGGGGCCTACAATGAGCAGTTCTTC.

The rearrangement links TRBV5-1 to TRBJ1-6; D is possibly TRBD1 (5 bases). V was shortened by 4 bases and J by 10 bases, with 12 bases between the two germline ends. The CDR3 has 13 amino acids. Germline V gene lookup returns CDR1 SGHRS and CDR2 YFSETQ. CDR3 residues: CASSDRNSSPLHF. The CDR3 DNA reads TGCGCCAGCAGCGACAGAAATTCGTCACCCCTCCACTTT.

The V gene is TRBV28, the J gene TRBJ2-1, with 8 bases that match TRBD2. Germline values: CDR1 MDHEN, CDR2 SYDVKM. V lost 6 bases to trimming and J lost 6 bases; unmatched junction nucleotides: 1. The CDR3 is 12 amino acids. This CDR3 reads CASSGLANEQFF. In DNA form, the CDR3 reads TGTGCCAGCAGCGGACTAGCCAATGAGCAGTTCTTC.

This clonotype was seen many times. The CDR3, as DNA: TGTGCCAGCAGCTTGGGGACAGCCCCCTACGAGCAGTACTTC. This codes for CASSLGTAPYEQYF. The chain combines TRBV7-2 with TRBJ2-7; 7 positions agree with TRBD1. The CDR3 has 14 residues. J was trimmed by 2 bases and V by 3 bases; bases with no gene match: 4. Germline CDR1 reads SGHTA; CDR2 reads FQGNSA.